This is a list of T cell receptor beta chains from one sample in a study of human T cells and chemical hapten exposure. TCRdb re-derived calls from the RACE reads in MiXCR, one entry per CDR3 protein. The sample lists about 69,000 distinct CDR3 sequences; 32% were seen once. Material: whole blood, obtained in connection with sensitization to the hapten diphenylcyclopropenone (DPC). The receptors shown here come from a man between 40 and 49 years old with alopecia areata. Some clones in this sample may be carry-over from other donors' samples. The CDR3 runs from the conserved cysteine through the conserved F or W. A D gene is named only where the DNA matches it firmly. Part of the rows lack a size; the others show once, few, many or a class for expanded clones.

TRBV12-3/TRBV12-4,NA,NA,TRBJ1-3,TGTGCCAGCAGTTTATTGGCGAGCTCTGGAAACACCATATATTTT,CASSLLASSGNTIYF
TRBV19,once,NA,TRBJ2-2,TGTGCCAGTAGTTACCCTATAACGGGACAAAACACCGGGGAGCTGTTTTTT,CASSYPITGQNTGELFF
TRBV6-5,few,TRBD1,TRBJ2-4,TGTGCCAGCAGTTACTCCCCGGGACAGGGAGAGGCCTTAGCCAAAAACATTCAGTACTTC,CASSYSPGQGEALAKNIQYF
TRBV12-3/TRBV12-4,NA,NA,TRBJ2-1,TGTGCCAGCAGTTATCATGAGCAGTTCTTC,CASSYHEQFF
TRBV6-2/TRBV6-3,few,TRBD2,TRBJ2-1,TGTGCCAGCAGTTACTCTGGGACTAGCGCAAATGAGCAGTTCTTC,CASSYSGTSANEQFF
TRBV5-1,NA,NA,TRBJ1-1,TGCGCCAGCAGCTTGACCACTGGGTTCACTGAAGCTTTCTTT,CASSLTTGFTEAFF
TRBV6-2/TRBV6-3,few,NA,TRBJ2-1,TGTGCCAGCAGCCAGAGGGAAAGCTCCTACAATGAGCAGTTCTTC,CASSQRESSYNEQFF
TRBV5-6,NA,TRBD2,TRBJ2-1,TGTGCCAGCAGCTCCGTTTTAGCGGGAGGGGACAATGAGCAGTTCTTC,CASSSVLAGGDNEQFF
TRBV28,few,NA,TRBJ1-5,TGTGCCAGCAGACCCGGTGGTGGCAGGAGGAAGCCCCAGCATTTT,CASRPGGGRRKPQHF
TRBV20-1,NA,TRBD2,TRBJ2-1,TGCAGTGCTAGATCCCTTAGACTAGCGGGAGAATCCTATTACAATGAGCAGTTCTTC,CSARSLRLAGESYYNEQFF
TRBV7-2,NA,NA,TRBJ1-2,TGTGCCAGCAGCTTTCCCCCCCCTGCAGGGTTTAGAGGCTACACCTTC,CASSFPPPAGFRGYTF
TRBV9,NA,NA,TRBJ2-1,TGTGCCAGCAGCGTAGTAGACACTGGTTTGAATGAGCAGTTCTTC,CASSVVDTGLNEQFF
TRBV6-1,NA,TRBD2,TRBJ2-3,TGTGCCAGCGGGGAACTAGCGGGAAGCACAGATACGCAGTATTTT,CASGELAGSTDTQYF
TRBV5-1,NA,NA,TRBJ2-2,TGCGCCAGCAGCCGTACTCCGGGACTCACTCTAAACCTGAACACCGGGGAGCTGTTTTTT,CASSRTPGLTLNLNTGELFF
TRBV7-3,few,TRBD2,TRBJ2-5,TGTGCCAGCAGCTTAAGGGGGAGGGTCCAAGAGACCCAGTACTTC,CASSLRGRVQETQYF
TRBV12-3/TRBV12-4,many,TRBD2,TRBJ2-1,TGTGCCAGCAGTTTATCCCCGACTAGCGGAGTCAAGGGCAATGAGCAGTTCTTC,CASSLSPTSGVKGNEQFF
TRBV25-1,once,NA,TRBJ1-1,TGTGCCAGCAGTGAATTGCGGGGGCGACACACTGAAGCTTTCTTT,CASSELRGRHTEAFF
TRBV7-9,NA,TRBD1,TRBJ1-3,TGTGCCAGCAGCCCGCGCCGGACAGGGTTTGGAAACACCATATATTTT,CASSPRRTGFGNTIYF
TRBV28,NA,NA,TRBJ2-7,TGTGCCAGCAGTTCCCCGAGACAGTTCTACGAGCAGTACTTC,CASSSPRQFYEQYF
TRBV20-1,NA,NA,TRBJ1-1,TGCAGTGCTTCTCCGGGACGGGGCACTGAAACTTTCTTT,CSASPGRGTETFF